This is a list of T cell receptor beta chains from one sample in a study of identifying expanded T cells in peripheral blood. Clones were read by immunoSEQ multiplex PCR, and TCRdb kept only the in-frame ones, dropping some. Among around 80,000 clones listed, 85% to 90% were seen once. The specimen sequenced was blood. The receptors were gathered from a person aged 18-70 years in good health. CDR3s include the opening cysteine and the closing phenylalanine or tryptophan. D genes are given only for firm matches. Size values are once, few and many counts, or a class for expanded clones, and some rows have none.

size: NA; J: TRBJ2-5; V: TRBV9; D: TRBD2; CDR3: CASSPRSGGVETQYF; DNA: TGTGCCAGCAGCCCAAGGAGCGGGGGGGTGGAGACCCAGTACTTC
size: NA; J: TRBJ2-7; V: TRBV9; D: TRBD1; CDR3: CASSGTGVEQYF; DNA: TGTGCCAGCAGCGGTACAGGGGTCGAGCAGTACTTC
size: NA; J: TRBJ2-1; V: TRBV7-2; D: NA; CDR3: CASSLEGSVVNEQFF; DNA: TGTGCCAGCAGCTTAGAAGGATCGGTTGTGAATGAGCAGTTCTTC
size: few; J: TRBJ1-2; V: TRBV5-1; D: NA; CDR3: CASSLDDSPYYGYTF; DNA: TGCGCCAGCAGCCTGGATGACTCCCCCTACTATGGCTACACCTTC
size: NA; J: TRBJ2-1; V: TRBV6-4; D: TRBD2; CDR3: CASSPGLAGVGEQFF; DNA: TGTGCCAGCAGTCCGGGACTAGCGGGAGTTGGTGAGCAGTTCTTC
size: NA; J: TRBJ1-3; V: TRBV6-5; D: NA; CDR3: CASGKGRLSGNTIYF; DNA: TGTGCCAGCGGAAAGGGACGTCTCTCTGGAAACACCATATATTTT
size: NA; J: TRBJ1-2; V: TRBV5-1; D: TRBD1; CDR3: CASSSTGGYGYTF; DNA: TGCGCCAGCAGCTCGACAGGGGGTTATGGCTACACCTTC
size: NA; J: TRBJ2-7; V: TRBV6-5; D: NA; CDR3: CAGPVYEQYF; DNA: TGTGCCGGTCCAGTTTACGAGCAGTACTTC
size: NA; J: TRBJ2-2; V: TRBV7-3; D: TRBD2; CDR3: CASSLTSGSSYGELFF; DNA: TGTGCCAGCAGCTTGACTAGCGGGAGTTCGTACGGGGAGCTGTTTTTT
size: NA; J: TRBJ1-4; V: TRBV7-8; D: NA; CDR3: CASSFDLGGEKLFF; DNA: TGTGCCAGCAGCTTCGACCTAGGGGGAGAAAAACTGTTTTTT
size: NA; J: TRBJ2-5; V: TRBV7-2; D: NA; CDR3: CASSSLTSTETQYF; DNA: TGTGCCAGCAGCTCGCTTACTAGCACGGAGACCCAGTACTTC
size: NA; J: TRBJ1-1; V: TRBV4-1; D: NA; CDR3: CASSQVGEGKTEAFF; DNA: TGCGCCAGCAGCCAAGTGGGGGAAGGGAAAACTGAAGCTTTCTTT
size: NA; J: TRBJ2-7; V: TRBV6-5; D: TRBD1; CDR3: CASSYSIGQVGYEQYF; DNA: TGTGCCAGCAGTTACTCGATAGGACAGGTTGGCTACGAGCAGTACTTC
size: NA; J: TRBJ2-7; V: TRBV9; D: NA; CDR3: CASSTGNDEQYF; DNA: TGTGCCAGCAGCACAGGAAACGACGAGCAGTACTTC
size: NA; J: TRBJ1-1; V: TRBV29-1; D: TRBD1; CDR3: CSVGTLRGTGMSVTEAFF; DNA: TGCAGCGTTGGAACCCTCCGCGGGACAGGGATGAGTGTAACTGAAGCTTTCTTT
size: NA; J: TRBJ1-1; V: TRBV5-1; D: TRBD1; CDR3: CASSPMTGGNTEAFF; DNA: TGCGCCAGCAGCCCCATGACAGGGGGGAACACTGAAGCTTTCTTT
size: few; J: TRBJ1-5; V: TRBV2; D: NA; CDR3: CASSEEQEGPQHF; DNA: TGTGCCAGCAGTGAAGAGCAGGAGGGTCCCCAGCATTTT
size: NA; J: TRBJ1-6; V: TRBV30; D: TRBD1; CDR3: CAWNADRTGAGSPLHF; DNA: TGTGCCTGGAACGCTGATAGAACAGGGGCAGGATCACCCCTCCACTTT
size: NA; J: TRBJ2-1; V: TRBV10-3; D: NA; CDR3: CAISDSGSSYNEQFF; DNA: TGTGCCATCAGTGATAGCGGAAGCTCCTACAATGAGCAGTTCTTC
size: NA; J: TRBJ2-1; V: TRBV29-1; D: TRBD1; CDR3: CSVDRGLDEQFF; DNA: TGCAGCGTTGACAGGGGGCTTGATGAGCAGTTCTTC
size: NA; J: TRBJ2-3; V: TRBV7-2; D: NA; CDR3: CASSRTLLGSTDTQYF; DNA: TGTGCCAGCAGCAGGACCTTGCTGGGAAGCACAGATACGCAGTATTTT
size: NA; J: TRBJ2-4; V: TRBV6-1; D: TRBD1; CDR3: CASSEASGTAWDIQYF; DNA: TGTGCCAGCAGTGAAGCCTCCGGGACAGCCTGGGACATTCAGTACTTC
size: NA; J: TRBJ2-1; V: TRBV10-3; D: NA; CDR3: CASSEAPYNEQFF; DNA: TGTGCCTCATCGGAGGCGCCGTACAATGAGCAGTTCTTC
size: NA; J: TRBJ2-7; V: TRBV5-4; D: NA; CDR3: CASSLGPGSYEQYF; DNA: TGTGCCAGCAGCTTGGGGCCAGGGTCCTACGAGCAGTACTTC
size: NA; J: TRBJ1-4; V: TRBV7-6; D: NA; CDR3: CASSLGWGGPNEKLFF; DNA: TGTGCCAGCAGCCTCGGGTGGGGAGGGCCTAATGAAAAACTGTTTTTT
size: NA; J: TRBJ2-5; V: TRBV28; D: NA; CDR3: CASGWTPELPQETQYF; DNA: TGTGCCAGCGGGTGGACTCCAGAGCTCCCTCAAGAGACCCAGTACTTC
size: NA; J: TRBJ1-1; V: TRBV13; D: NA; CDR3: CASSFGMNTEAFF; DNA: TGTGCCAGCAGCTTCGGCATGAACACTGAAGCTTTCTTT
size: NA; J: TRBJ1-1; V: TRBV7-6; D: NA; CDR3: CASSLNTGGNTEAFF; DNA: TGTGCCAGCAGCTTAAACACGGGAGGGAACACTGAAGCTTTCTTT
size: once; J: TRBJ2-3; V: TRBV4-3; D: NA; CDR3: CASSQEGGVSTDTQYF; DNA: TGCGCCAGCAGCCAAGAGGGTGGGGTAAGCACAGATACGCAGTATTTT
size: NA; J: TRBJ1-2; V: TRBV4-1; D: TRBD1; CDR3: CASSQGFRDRGNSNYGYTF; DNA: TGCGCCAGCAGCCAAGGTTTCCGGGACAGGGGCAATTCTAACTATGGCTACACCTTC
size: NA; J: TRBJ2-1; V: TRBV7-7; D: TRBD2; CDR3: CASSLGSGNGDNEQFF; DNA: TGTGCCAGCAGCTTAGGAAGCGGGAATGGCGACAATGAGCAGTTCTTC
size: NA; J: TRBJ1-1; V: TRBV10-3; D: NA; CDR3: CAISEREGGNTEAFF; DNA: TGTGCCATCAGTGAAAGGGAAGGGGGTAACACTGAAGCTTTCTTT
size: NA; J: TRBJ1-2; V: TRBV14; D: NA; CDR3: CASSQFAGAADGYTF; DNA: TGTGCCAGCAGCCAATTTGCGGGGGCAGCCGATGGCTACACCTTC
size: NA; J: TRBJ2-2; V: TRBV27; D: TRBD2; CDR3: CASRTSGYNTGELFF; DNA: TGTGCCAGCAGAACTAGCGGATATAACACCGGGGAGCTGTTTTTT
size: NA; J: TRBJ2-7; V: TRBV6-1; D: NA; CDR3: CASSEEGIRYEQYF; DNA: TGTGCCAGCAGTGAAGAAGGGATCCGCTACGAGCAGTACTTC
size: NA; J: TRBJ1-5; V: TRBV6-1; D: TRBD1; CDR3: CASSLKQGSSQPQHF; DNA: TGTGCCAGCAGTCTTAAACAGGGGAGCTCGCAGCCCCAGCATTTT
size: NA; J: TRBJ2-7; V: TRBV5-1; D: NA; CDR3: CASSTPEGYEQYF; DNA: TGCGCCAGCAGCACCCCTGAGGGCTACGAGCAGTACTTC
size: NA; J: TRBJ2-7; V: TRBV28; D: TRBD2; CDR3: CASSLTSGASYEQYF; DNA: TGTGCCAGCAGCCTGACTAGCGGGGCCTCCTACGAGCAGTACTTC
size: NA; J: TRBJ1-2; V: TRBV6-1; D: NA; CDR3: CASSASTGPNYGYTF; DNA: TGTGCCAGCAGTGCTTCTACGGGCCCTAACTATGGCTACACCTTC
size: NA; J: TRBJ2-7; V: TRBV6-1; D: NA; CDR3: CATFDPTLASEQYF; DNA: TGTGCCACCTTTGATCCTACTCTTGCATCCGAGCAGTACTTC
size: once; J: TRBJ2-7; V: TRBV19; D: NA; CDR3: CASSIRTGYEQYF; DNA: TGTGCCAGTAGTATTAGGACGGGATACGAGCAGTACTTC
size: NA; J: TRBJ1-2; V: TRBV6-5; D: TRBD1; CDR3: CASSYGQGAPGDGYTF; DNA: TGTGCCAGCAGTTACGGTCAGGGGGCGCCTGGAGATGGCTACACCTTC
size: NA; J: TRBJ2-1; V: TRBV7-2; D: TRBD2; CDR3: CASSLGPAGGYNEQFF; DNA: TGTGCCAGCAGCTTAGGTCCAGCGGGAGGCTACAATGAGCAGTTCTTC
size: NA; J: TRBJ1-1; V: TRBV4-3; D: NA; CDR3: CASSQDHMGGYEAFF; DNA: TGCGCCAGCAGCCAAGATCATATGGGGGGTTATGAAGCTTTCTTT
size: few; J: TRBJ2-7; V: TRBV13; D: NA; CDR3: CASSLGVGARYYEQYF; DNA: TGTGCCAGCAGCTTAGGTGTGGGGGCGCGGTACTACGAGCAGTACTTC
size: once; J: TRBJ1-1; V: TRBV6-1; D: NA; CDR3: CASRLARDEAFF; DNA: TGTGCCAGCAGATTGGCTAGGGATGAAGCTTTCTTT
size: NA; J: TRBJ2-5; V: TRBV19; D: NA; CDR3: CASSVDKQTQETQYF; DNA: TGTGCCAGTAGTGTGGACAAACAAACCCAAGAGACCCAGTACTTC
size: NA; J: TRBJ1-3; V: TRBV18; D: NA; CDR3: CASSPGVSSGNTIYF; DNA: TGTGCCAGCTCACCAGGGGTGAGCTCTGGAAACACCATATATTTT
size: NA; J: TRBJ1-1; V: TRBV9; D: NA; CDR3: CASSESSSGEAFF; DNA: TGTGCCAGCAGTGAGTCCAGTTCGGGGGAAGCTTTCTTT
size: NA; J: TRBJ2-7; V: TRBV18; D: TRBD1; CDR3: CASSPSGGSEQYF; DNA: TGTGCCAGCTCACCCTCAGGGGGCAGCGAGCAGTACTTC
size: NA; J: TRBJ2-4; V: TRBV20-1; D: TRBD1; CDR3: CSARGQGLQYF; DNA: TGCAGTGCTAGGGGACAGGGCCTTCAGTACTTC
size: NA; J: TRBJ2-1; V: TRBV7-8; D: TRBD2; CDR3: CASRPTSGGHNEQFF; DNA: TGTGCCAGCAGACCAACTAGCGGGGGACACAATGAGCAGTTCTTC
size: NA; J: TRBJ2-1; V: TRBV2; D: TRBD1; CDR3: CASSEALRTGGIF; DNA: TGTGCCAGCAGTGAAGCGCTTCGGACAGGGGGGATCTTC
size: NA; J: TRBJ2-7; V: TRBV9; D: TRBD2; CDR3: CASSEAGTSTYEQYF; DNA: TGTGCCAGCAGCGAAGCCGGGACTAGCACGTACGAGCAGTACTTC
size: few; J: TRBJ1-5; V: TRBV28; D: TRBD1; CDR3: CASSYGTGGGGNQPQHF; DNA: TGTGCCAGCAGTTACGGGACAGGGGGCGGTGGCAATCAGCCCCAGCATTTT
size: NA; J: TRBJ1-6; V: TRBV19; D: TRBD1; CDR3: CASSKIGQGHSPLHF; DNA: TGTGCCAGTAGTAAGATCGGACAGGGACATTCACCCCTCCACTTT
size: NA; J: TRBJ2-1; V: TRBV29-1; D: TRBD2; CDR3: CSVDGTRAGGSLQFF; DNA: TGCAGCGTTGACGGGACCCGAGCGGGAGGGTCATTACAGTTCTTC